The clone carrying this TCR beta chain was detected only a few times. No antigen is known for it. Trimming stripped 0 bases from V and 0 bases from J, with 9 bases between. Germline CDR1 is MNHEY and CDR2 is SVGEGT. CDR3 length equals 17 residues. This record comes from a study of early T cells in non-severe SARS-CoV-2 infection. Turning to the study itself: RNA in bulk from unsorted whole blood was sequenced, and chains were unpaired. General observations from the study: VDJdb matching, biased toward anti-spike CD8 responses, missed private and CD4 specificities.

Unique molecular identifier tags were affixed to discrete cDNA molecules. TCRdb recomputed calls from the 5' RACE reads with MiXCR, one row per CDR3 protein. Of tens of thousands of distinct CDR3 sequences in the sample, about 12% were seen once. The sequence derives from an adult who was a healthcare worker with PCR-confirmed SARS-CoV-2 infection or an uninfected control (not recorded which). The donor label of this sample is uncertain. The source material was whole blood, sampled at baseline. V is TRBV6-2 or TRBV6-3 and J is TRBJ1-6; D call uncertain. CDR3 protein: CASSYSRASSYNSPLHF. The CDR3 nucleotides read TGTGCCAGCAGTTACTCGAGAGCGAGCTCCTATAATTCACCCCTCCACTTT.